Presented here are 4 T cell receptor beta chains from one specimen sequenced in a study of CD8 T cell repertoires and HIV-1 epitope variants. Using immunoSEQ multiplex PCR, the repertoire was profiled, and TCRdb retains in-frame clones only, with some absent. The sample shows some 5,000 clones, under 70% of them seen only once. These receptors' antigens are unknown. Sequenced: cultured CD8+ T cells derived from PBMCs. These receptors were collected from a male donor with HIV.

The genes are TRBV5-6 and TRBJ1-1; D gene uncertain. Trimming left V 4 bases short and J 1 base short, with 5 bases between. This CDR3 has 12 amino acids. The V gene's germline CDR1 is SGHDT and CDR2 YYEEEE. In DNA form, the CDR3 reads TGTGCCAGCAGCCCTGGGAACACTGAAGCTTTCTTT. Translated: CASSPGNTEAFF.

The V and J genes are TRBV27 and TRBJ2-7; D is undetermined. The V end was cut by 3 bases, the J end by 1 base, with 4 bases between. The germline gives CDR1 MNHEY, CDR2 SMNVEV (reference sequence). This CDR3 region has 12 residues. The CDR3 DNA sequence: TGTGCCAGCAGTTTTAGGTCCTACGAGCAGTACTTC. It yields the protein CASSFRSYEQYF.

This clone has more than one count but fewer than ten. The chain is built from TRBV7-9 and TRBJ1-6; D uncertain. CDR1 and CDR2 from the germline V gene are SEHNR and FQNEAQ (reference sequence). The CDR3 is made up of 14 amino acids. V dropped 5 bases and J dropped 0 bases, with 5 bases sitting between them. The CDR3 loop reads CASSQSSYNSPLHF. DNA for the CDR3: TGTGCCAGCAGCCAGAGCTCCTATAATTCACCCCTCCACTTT.

In its sample, this clone was seen a few times. The chain combines TRBV1 with TRBJ2-7; TRBD2 was called by the table and not checked on the DNA. TRBV1 is a documented pseudogene. This CDR3 region has 13 residues. This CDR3 reads CTSSHSLRYEQYF. CDR3 DNA: TGCACCAGCAGCCATTCTCTGCGGTACGAGCAGTACTTC.